This T cell receptor (beta chain) emerged from a study of T cells in Graves' hyperthyroidism and ophthalmopathy. Study context: The initial diagnosis was the point when peripheral blood was collected, ahead of any treatment. Whole-study findings and limits: Most expanded thyroid clonotypes above 0.001 recurred in blood. Patients with ophthalmopathy were separated from those with stable hyperthyroidism by a 13 V-J model.

The V gene end was trimmed by 4 bases and the J gene end by 2 bases; junction bases not matched to a gene: 13. The CDR3 totals 18 residues. Germline CDR1 LNHDA, CDR2 SQIVND (reference sequence). Aged 18 to 65, the patients had hyperthyroidism that was newly diagnosed and had lasted under 2 months. There are many counts of this clonotype. Antigen: not known. TCR beta CDR3 regions were amplified from RNA. With the HTBI primer set, the TCR CDR3 went through a first round of RT-PCR. TCRdb independently ran MiXCR on the multiplex PCR reads; one entry per CDR3 protein. The sample lists more than 350,000 distinct CDR3 sequences, 15% to 20% occurring once.

Material for sequencing was blood. This sequence was found in a woman aged 25 to 45 with Graves' hyperthyroidism that later progressed to Graves' ophthalmopathy. This chain connects TRBV19 to TRBJ2-5; 10 bases fit TRBD2. Here the CDR3 reads CASSSGTAGLAWQETQYF. CDR3 DNA: TGTGCCAGTAGTAGCGGAACCGCGGGACTAGCGTGGCAAGAGACCCAGTACTTC. The full variable domain, its missing parts supplied by reference TRBV19 and TRBJ2-5, is DGGITQSPKYLFRKEGQNVTLSCEQNLNHDAMYWYRQDPGQGLRLIYYSQIVNDFQKGDIAEGYSVSREKKESFPLTVTSAQKNPTAFYLCASSSGTAGLAWQETQYFGPGTRLLVL.